The 25 T cell receptor beta chains given below trace back to one sample, sequenced in a study of CD8 T cells in ankylosing spondylitis. Study results and limitations: A TCR beta motif of 8 or 9 highly homologous variants appeared characteristic of ankylosing spondylitis blood.

Antigens of these TCRs are unknown. Via MiXCR, TCRdb re-called the 5' RACE reads, giving one row per CDR3 protein. The table records 400,000 or so distinct CDR3 sequences, 26% of them present only once. The sample consisted of blood, either unsorted or a sorted T cell fraction (not recorded which). The origin of the receptors is a male donor with ankylosing spondylitis.

This clonotype has more than one count but fewer than ten. The V call is TRBV25-1, the J call TRBJ2-7; TRBD2 agrees at 13 bases. Germline V gives CDR1 MGHDK, CDR2 SYGVNS. The length of the CDR3 is 19 residues. After removal of 1 base from V and 2 bases from J, the junction contained 11 bases not matched to a gene. CDR3 protein: CASSESLTSGRWSPYEQYF. CDR3 nucleotides: TGTGCCAGCAGTGAATCTTTGACTAGCGGGAGGTGGTCCCCCTACGAGCAGTACTTC.

The J gene is TRBJ2-5, the V gene TRBV29-1, with 9 positions matching TRBD1. V was pared by 5 bases and J by 4 bases, with 2 bases of the junction left unmatched. Germline V gene data show CDR1 as SQVTM and CDR2 as ANQGSEA. CDR3 length: 12 amino acids. The CDR3 protein is CSVPTGGETQYF. In DNA, the CDR3 is TGCAGCGTTCCGACAGGGGGAGAGACCCAGTACTTC.

The V call is TRBV12-3 or TRBV12-4, the J call TRBJ1-5, with TRBD1 matching over 9 bases. This CDR3 has 15 amino acids. V lost 6 bases and J lost 7; bases outside the gene matches: 10. The CDR3 DNA sequence: TGTGCCAGCAGCAAGGACAGGGGTTTCCGACAGCCCCAGCATTTT. This translates into CASSKDRGFRQPQHF.

V and J are TRBV4-1 and TRBJ1-5; D might be TRBD1 (6 bases). The CDR3 is 15 amino acids. Germline values: CDR1 MGHRA, CDR2 YSYEKL. V was cut by 4 bases and J by 7 bases, with 17 bases left in between. In nucleotides, the CDR3 is TGCGCCAGCAGCCCAGCGGGGGCAGGGGTACAGCCCCAGCATTTT. This encodes CASSPAGAGVQPQHF.

V is TRBV20-1 and J is TRBJ2-3; D is unclear. V shed 5 bases and J shed 1 base, with 13 bases lying between them. Germline values: CDR1 DFQATT, CDR2 SNEGSKA (reference sequence). This CDR3 is 14 amino acids long. In DNA form, the CDR3 reads TGCAGTGCTCCGGCCAATGGGGGCACAGATACGCAGTATTTT. It specifies CSAPANGGTDTQYF.

The chain joins TRBV6-1 to TRBJ1-5; TRBD1 matches 8 bases. The length of the CDR3 is 15 residues. V dropped 11 bases and J dropped 5; count of bases not matched to a gene: 14. The germline V gene has CDR1 MNHNS and CDR2 SASEGT. CDR3: CALTATGTGYQPQHF. The CDR3 nucleotides read TGTGCCTTGACCGCTACAGGGACAGGTTATCAGCCCCAGCATTTT.

This chain connects TRBV29-1 to TRBJ1-1; D is uncertain. There are 11 residues in the CDR3. Trimming shortened V by 8 bases and J by 5 bases, and 12 bases separated the two germline ends. From germline, CDR1 is SQVTM and CDR2 ANQGSEA. The CDR3 region is CSSSGRTEAFF. CDR3 DNA sequence: TGCAGCTCCTCCGGGCGGACTGAAGCTTTCTTT.

This clonotype came up once. V usage is TRBV9 and J usage is TRBJ2-1, with D perhaps matching TRBD2 (6 bases). This CDR3 region has 17 residues. Germline CDR1 is SGDLS and CDR2 is YYNGEE. The V and J ends lost 0 bases and 1 base respectively, with 14 bases between them. CDR3: CASSVATGGASYNEQFF. The DNA of the CDR3 is TGTGCCAGCAGCGTAGCTACAGGAGGGGCGTCCTACAATGAGCAGTTCTTC.

This clonotype has a handful of counts. The rearrangement joins TRBV15 to TRBJ1-2; the match to TRBD1 covers 8 bases. V dropped 1 base and J dropped 3; count of bases not matched to a gene: 4. Germline V gives CDR1 LNHNV, CDR2 YYDKDF (reference sequence). This CDR3 is built from 15 residues. The CDR3 DNA reads as TGTGCCACCAGCAGAGCAGGGGGCAGGGACTATGGCTACACCTTC. Amino acids: CATSRAGGRDYGYTF.

This rearrangement joins TRBV11-2 to TRBJ2-1; the D gene is possibly TRBD2 (6 bases). Germline values: CDR1 SGHAT, CDR2 FQNNGV. Trimming left V 8 bases short and J 6 bases short, with 17 bases between. CDR3 size: 14 residues. The CDR3 region is CASSTGLARNEQFF. The CDR3 region has the DNA TGTGCCAGCTCGACGGGCCTAGCGCGCAATGAGCAGTTCTTC.

This rearrangement joins TRBV19 to TRBJ1-1; D perhaps matches TRBD1 (5 bases). With 1 base removed from V and 3 bases from J, the gap between germline ends came to 9 bases. The CDR3 consists of 14 residues. Germline CDR1 is LNHDA and CDR2 is SQIVND (reference sequence). Here the CDR3 DNA reads TGTGCCAGTAGTATAGCAGGGTTGGACACTGAAGCTTTCTTT. The encoded protein is CASSIAGLDTEAFF.

CDR3 residues: CATSMHSGANVLTF. CDR3 nucleotide sequence: TGTGCCACCAGTATGCACTCTGGGGCCAACGTCCTGACTTTC. V usage is TRBV24-1 and J usage is TRBJ2-6; D ambiguous. Trimming stripped 6 bases from V and 0 bases from J, with 5 bases between. Per germline, CDR1 KGHDR and CDR2 SFDVKD. The CDR3 is made up of 14 amino acids.

This clonotype was seen a handful of times. The chain links TRBV5-1 to TRBJ2-1; D gene unclear. There are 12 residues in the CDR3. The germline V gene has CDR1 SGHRS and CDR2 YFSETQ. The V end lost 0 bases, the J end lost 10 bases, and 8 bases lay between the germline ends. In DNA form, the CDR3 reads TGCGCCAGCAGCTTGGAAGCCGGAGAGCAGTTCTTC. This codes for CASSLEAGEQFF.

This clonotype has just a few counts. The rearrangement joins TRBV10-3 to TRBJ2-1; no clear D. The CDR3 contains 15 residues. Per the germline V gene, CDR1 is ENHRY and CDR2 is SYGVKD. The V and J ends lost 0 bases and 3 bases respectively, with 9 bases between them. The CDR3 reads CAISESGGRYNEQFF. The CDR3 region has the DNA TGTGCCATCAGTGAGTCTGGTGGCCGCTACAATGAGCAGTTCTTC.

The chain joins TRBV7-2 to TRBJ2-1; 14 nucleotides agree with TRBD2. Germline values: CDR1 SGHTA, CDR2 FQGNSA. This CDR3 region has 16 residues. V shed 4 bases, J shed 9 bases, and the junction held 8 bases outside the gene matches. CDR3 protein: CASSSQGTSGSGEQFF. In DNA, the CDR3 is TGTGCCAGCAGCTCCCAAGGGACTAGCGGGAGTGGTGAGCAGTTCTTC.

The chain recombines TRBV24-1 with TRBJ2-1; D not resolved. V lost 9 bases and J 9 bases, leaving 11 bases between the germline ends. The CDR3 length is 11 residues. The germline gives CDR1 KGHDR, CDR2 SFDVKD. CDR3 loop: CATQIRGEQFF. CDR3 nucleotide sequence: TGTGCCACCCAGATTAGAGGTGAGCAGTTCTTC.

The chain links TRBV20-1 to TRBJ1-2; no clear D. V was cut by 5 bases and J by 4 bases, with 14 bases left in between. CDR1 and CDR2 (germline): DFQATT, SNEGSKA (reference sequence). The CDR3 has 13 residues. This chain's CDR3 is CSALGRRFYGYTF. For the CDR3, the DNA is TGCAGTGCTTTAGGACGGCGATTCTATGGCTACACCTTC.

The chain carries TRBV7-2 and TRBJ2-7; possibly TRBD1 or TRBD2 for D (5 bases each). The CDR3 loop spans 13 amino acids. Germline V gene data show CDR1 as SGHTA and CDR2 as FQGNSA. V was clipped by 4 bases and J by 6 bases, with 13 bases between them. The chain's CDR3 is CASSSDTRGEQYF. Written as DNA, the CDR3 is TGTGCCAGCAGCTCGGATACTAGGGGCGAGCAGTACTTC.

This clonotype occurred a few times. This sequence joins TRBV2 and TRBJ1-6; a possible D gene is TRBD1 (6 bases). Trimming removed 3 bases at V and 7 bases at J, with 13 bases between. Germline V gene lookup returns CDR1 SNHLY and CDR2 FYNNEI. The CDR3 totals 15 residues. In DNA form, the CDR3 reads TGTGCCAGCAGTGACGCAGGGGCGCAAAATTCACCCCTCCACTTT. Translation gives CASSDAGAQNSPLHF.

This clonotype was seen only a few times. Here the CDR3 DNA reads TGTGCCAGCAGCTTGAGGGCAAGGGATCAGCCCCAGCATTTT. As protein: CASSLRARDQPQHF. This rearrangement joins TRBV5-6 to TRBJ1-5; no firm D call. The germline V gene encodes CDR1 SGHDT and CDR2 YYEEEE. The CDR3 spans 14 residues. Trimming shortened V by 1 base and J by 5 bases, and 10 bases separated the two germline ends.

This clonotype was counted once. Since no conserved phenylalanine or tryptophan closes the CDR3, a read error is the likely cause. The chain recombines TRBV7-9 with TRBJ2-2; D is unresolved. The CDR3 loop spans 14 amino acids. Germline V CDR1 and CDR2: SEHNR, FQNEAQ (reference sequence). In DNA form, the CDR3 reads TGTGCCATCGGCCTTATGCTGAACTCCGGGGAGCTGTTTTGT. Translated, it gives CAIGLMLNSGELFC.

The chain uses TRBV20-1 and TRBJ2-1; TRBD1 matches at 10 bases. V trimming: 5 bases; J trimming: 7 bases; junction bases outside the gene matches: 8. CDR1 and CDR2 (germline): DFQATT, SNEGSKA (reference sequence). This CDR3 comprises 14 residues. CDR3 protein: CSARNRQGANEQFF. The CDR3 nucleotides read TGCAGTGCTCGTAACAGACAGGGGGCGAATGAGCAGTTCTTC.

This clonotype showed up many times. The rearrangement links TRBV5-1 to TRBJ1-1; 7 positions match TRBD1. Germline CDR1 reads SGHRS; CDR2 reads YFSETQ. V gave up 9 bases and J gave up 1 base; unmatched junction bases: 6. CDR3 length: 13 amino acids. For the CDR3, the DNA is TGCGCCACCTCGACAGGGAGGAACACTGAAGCTTTCTTT. Its protein is CATSTGRNTEAFF.

The sample holds a few counts of this clonotype. J is TRBJ1-1 and V is TRBV5-1; perhaps TRBD1 as D (5 bases). Germline V gene data show CDR1 as SGHRS and CDR2 as YFSETQ. With 0 bases removed from V and 3 bases from J, the gap between germline ends came to 12 bases. This CDR3 has 15 amino acids. For the CDR3, the DNA is TGCGCCAGCAGCTTGGAGTGGGGCGTGCACACTGAAGCTTTCTTT. This encodes CASSLEWGVHTEAFF.

J is TRBJ2-1 and V is TRBV5-1, with D tentatively TRBD1 (5 bases). Germline V gene sequence: CDR1 SGHRS, CDR2 YFSETQ. Trimming took 5 bases from V and 8 from J, leaving 14 bases between them. The CDR3 is 13 amino acids. CDR3 coding DNA: TGCGCCAGCAGATACCGTGACAGATATGAGCAGTTCTTC. Translating it yields CASRYRDRYEQFF.